Listed here is a single T cell receptor (beta chain). Its antigen is unknown. This specimen belongs to a study of cytomegalovirus exposure and HLA in healthy donors. Study-wide results and limits: An analysis done earlier found most TCR beta V segments productive about 90% or about 30% of the time. TCR beta V- and J-gene trimming was later associated with a missense DCLRE1C variant. Prediction of most subjects' HLA-A and HLA-B alleles by TCR beta sequences was reportedly accurate. According to a later analysis, donors in an Asian-associated ancestry cluster reportedly had fewer N-insertions than the approximately 670-donor mean.

The length of the CDR3 is 15 residues. V lost 4 bases and J lost 2; bases outside the gene matches: 2. Germline V CDR1 and CDR2: MNHEY, SMNVEV (reference sequence). The study ran its PCR with 60 Vbeta and 13 Jbeta primers. Generated by immunoSEQ multiplex PCR, the TCRdb table keeps only in-frame clones and is missing some. The data hold 120,000 to 150,000 clones, with around two thirds observed a single time. Sequences were obtained from PBMCs. The rearrangement joins TRBV27 to TRBJ2-3; 11 bases match TRBD2. This TCR was recovered from a woman aged 18 to 35 in good health and CMV-seronegative. The CDR3 reads CASSSLAGATDTQYF. In nucleotides, the CDR3 is TGTGCCAGCAGTTCACTAGCGGGGGCCACAGATACGCAGTATTTT.